This T cell receptor (beta chain) was sequenced during a study of blood T cell repertoires in COVID-19. Study-level background: From the United States, Italy and Spain came samples of acute and convalescent COVID-19.

Cohort placement rested on clinical history that participants reported themselves. Recovery among Cohort 3 donors was established by two negative PCRs, clearance, or symptom resolution. TCRdb's copy holds only in-frame clones and misses some; the assay was immunoSEQ multiplex PCR. Of roughly 140,000 clones in the sample, under 90% were seen once. The germline V gene encodes CDR1 SGHAT and CDR2 FQNNGV. This CDR3 comprises 12 residues. With 1 base removed from V and 4 bases from J, the gap between germline ends came to 5 bases. This TCR came from a man aged 50-59 years who had recovered from COVID-19. The V call is TRBV11-2, the J call TRBJ2-7; D is unresolved. Sequencing was carried out using PBMCs or T cells enriched from blood (not recorded which). The CDR3 nucleotides read TGTGCCAGCAGCTTAGCTACGTACGAGCAGTACTTC. This sequence encodes CASSLATYEQYF. The full variable domain, with the rest looked up from reference TRBV11-2 and TRBJ2-7, is EAGVAQSPRYKIIEKRQSVAFWCNPISGHATLYWYQQILGQGPKLLIQFQNNGVVDDSQLPKDRFSAERLKGVDSTLKIQPAKLEDSAVYLCASSLATYEQYFGPGTRLTVT.